What follows are 15 T cell receptor beta chains derived from one specimen sequenced in a study of blood T cells in healthy people across ages. With a J-beta primer mix and a sample-barcoded 5' primer, a second PCR ran about 7 to 12 cycles. In TCRdb, the 5' RACE reads were re-called with MiXCR into one record per CDR3 protein. The table shows about 1 million distinct CDR3 sequences, with around 45% occurring only once. Sequences were obtained from blood. Every receptor here comes from a woman aged 60-75 years in good health.

This clonotype was counted ten times or more. This chain joins TRBV21-1 and TRBJ1-5; the D call TRBD1 from the table was never checked on the DNA. TRBV21-1 is shown as a pseudogene. This CDR3 is 22 amino acids long. CDR3 loop: CASSKASKGDRVPVRTNQPQHF. The CDR3 region has the DNA TGTGCCAGCAGCAAAGCGTCGAAAGGGGACAGGGTCCCCGTTCGAACCAATCAGCCCCAGCATTTT.

In its sample, this clonotype was seen a few times. The CDR3 DNA reads TGCAGCGCAACTAGCGGGAGCCCCAATGAGCAGTTCTTC. Translation gives CSATSGSPNEQFF. This chain links TRBV29-1 with TRBJ2-1, with 11 bases lining up with TRBD2. The CDR3 extends over 13 amino acids. The ends lost 7 bases at V and 6 bases at J; junction bases unmatched: 5. CDR1 is SQVTM, CDR2 ANQGSEA, per germline.

This clonotype has only a few counts. The rearrangement links TRBV5-6 to TRBJ2-3, with 8 bases matching TRBD1. Germline V lookup: CDR1 SGHDT, CDR2 YYEEEE. V dropped 6 bases and J dropped 1; count of bases not matched to a gene: 10. The CDR3 contains 16 residues. CDR3 DNA sequence: TGTGCCAGCACCCCCCAGATGGGACAGGGCACAGATACGCAGTATTTT. Amino acid sequence: CASTPQMGQGTDTQYF.

This clonotype was observed many times. The chain joins TRBV6-2 or TRBV6-3 to TRBJ2-5; 8 bases fit TRBD2. Germline CDR1 reads MNHEY; CDR2 reads SVGEGT. With 2 bases clipped from V and 6 bases from J, the junction kept 5 bases outside the gene matches. The CDR3 is made up of 14 amino acids. CDR3 sequence: CASSYSGSKKTQYF. The CDR3 DNA reads TGTGCCAGCAGTTACAGCGGGAGTAAAAAGACCCAGTACTTC.

The chain employs TRBV5-1 and TRBJ2-7; possibly TRBD2 for D (6 bases). The CDR3 runs to 15 residues. V shed 5 bases and J shed 7 bases, with 22 bases lying between them. Germline loops: CDR1 SGHRS, CDR2 YFSETQ. The CDR3 is CASSLAEGTYNEQYF. The CDR3 DNA is TGCGCCAGCAGTTTAGCGGAGGGGACCTACAATGAGCAGTACTTC.

The CDR3 protein is CASSLVTAIPPHEQFF. CDR3 DNA sequence: TGTGCCAGCAGCTTAGTGACGGCTATACCCCCACATGAGCAGTTCTTC. J is TRBJ2-1 and V is TRBV7-2, with no clear D. The CDR3 covers 16 residues. CDR1 and CDR2 (germline): SGHTA, FQGNSA. Trimming left V 1 base short and J 8 bases short, with 18 bases between.

The chain recombines TRBV7-9 with TRBJ1-4; D is unclear. The V gene's germline CDR1 is SEHNR and CDR2 FQNEAQ (reference sequence). Deletions cut 5 bases from V and 10 bases from J, with 14 bases between. The CDR3 runs to 13 residues. The CDR3 sequence is CASSARDSGKLFF. DNA of the CDR3: TGTGCCAGCAGCGCCCGGGATTCGGGAAAACTGTTTTTT.

This clonotype was recorded many times. The rearrangement links TRBV5-1 to TRBJ2-1; possibly TRBD1 for D (5 bases). Trimming pared 2 bases from V and 0 bases from J, leaving 9 bases between. The length of the CDR3 is 15 residues. Looked up from germline, CDR1 is SGHRS and CDR2 is YFSETQ. The CDR3 region has the DNA TGCGCCAGCAGCTTAGGACAAAGCTCCTACAATGAGCAGTTCTTC. Protein sequence: CASSLGQSSYNEQFF. The variable domain in full, with the rest retrieved from reference TRBV5-1 and TRBJ2-1, is KAGVTQTPRYLIKTRGQQVTLSCSPISGHRSVSWYQQTPGQGLQFLFEYFSETQRNKGNFPGRFSGRQFSNSRSEMNVSTLELGDSALYLCASSLGQSSYNEQFFGPGTRLTVL.

The chain couples TRBV9 to TRBJ2-3, with unresolved D. Germline loops: CDR1 SGDLS, CDR2 YYNGEE. Trimming removed 3 bases at V and 0 bases at J, with 8 bases between. The CDR3 is 14 residues long. The DNA of the CDR3 is TGTGCCAGCAGCGAGTTAAGAAGCACAGATACGCAGTATTTT. Its protein product is CASSELRSTDTQYF.

This clonotype was counted a few times. The chain employs TRBV11-2 and TRBJ2-5; 9 bases are shared with TRBD2. CDR3 length equals 15 residues. The trim removed 5 bases at V and 5 bases at J, leaving 9 bases unmatched. Looked up from germline, CDR1 is SGHAT and CDR2 is FQNNGV. The CDR3 sequence is CASSLVAGVGETQYF. The CDR3 DNA reads TGTGCCAGCAGCCTCGTAGCGGGAGTGGGGGAGACCCAGTACTTC.

The V gene is TRBV20-1, the J gene TRBJ1-5, with 9 bases aligning to TRBD1. The CDR3 runs 13 residues. The germline CDR1 and CDR2 sequences are DFQATT and SNEGSKA (reference sequence). With 4 bases clipped from V and 7 bases from J, the junction kept 5 bases outside the gene matches. The CDR3: CSAMDRGEQPQHF. In DNA, the CDR3 is TGCAGTGCTATGGACAGGGGAGAGCAGCCCCAGCATTTT.

This clonotype was recorded a few times. This chain links TRBV6-6 with TRBJ2-7; D may be TRBD1 (6 bases). Germline CDR1 is MNHNY and CDR2 is SVGAGI (reference sequence). V was pared by 7 bases and J by 0 bases, with 13 bases between. The CDR3 consists of 14 residues. The CDR3 DNA reads as TGTGCCAGCAACGGACAGACGAGCTCCTACGAGCAGTACTTC. Residues: CASNGQTSSYEQYF.

This clonotype has more than one count but fewer than ten. This chain links TRBV10-3 with TRBJ1-1; D is possibly TRBD1 (5 bases). The germline gives CDR1 ENHRY, CDR2 SYGVKD. The CDR3 totals 15 residues. The V gene lost 6 bases and the J gene lost 4 bases, with 18 bases spanning the gap. CDR3 nucleotide sequence: TGTGCCATCAGAGCCGACAGCCCCTACTTCACTGAAGCTTTCTTT. Amino acid sequence: CAIRADSPYFTEAFF.

The chain has TRBV28 and TRBJ1-5; no clear D gene. The V gene lost 6 bases and the J gene lost 0 bases, with 9 bases spanning the gap. Germline CDR1 reads MDHEN; CDR2 reads SYDVKM. CDR3 length: 14 amino acids. CDR3: CASSTTLSNQPQHF. The CDR3, as DNA: TGTGCCAGCAGCACGACACTTAGCAATCAGCCCCAGCATTTT.

In regard to this clonotype: Since a much larger clone is just one base distant, this may be a read error. The J gene is TRBJ2-7, the V gene TRBV6-6; TRBD1 matches 7 bases. V lost 7 bases and J lost 5; bases outside the gene matches: 8. The CDR3 has 13 amino acids. Per germline, CDR1 MNHNY and CDR2 SVGAGI (reference sequence). The CDR3 region has the DNA TGTGCCAGCACGCCGGGACAGCACCACGAGCAGTACTTC. Residues: CASTPGQHHEQYF.